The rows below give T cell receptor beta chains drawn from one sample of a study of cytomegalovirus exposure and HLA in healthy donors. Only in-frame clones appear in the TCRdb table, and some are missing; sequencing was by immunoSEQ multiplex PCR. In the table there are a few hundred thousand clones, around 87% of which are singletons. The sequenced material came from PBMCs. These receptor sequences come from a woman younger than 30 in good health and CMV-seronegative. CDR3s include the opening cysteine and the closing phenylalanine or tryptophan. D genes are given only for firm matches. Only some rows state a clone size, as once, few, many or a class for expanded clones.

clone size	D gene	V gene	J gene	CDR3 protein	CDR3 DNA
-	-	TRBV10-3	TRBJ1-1	CAISVTGTEAFF	TGTGCCATCAGTGTTACCGGGACTGAAGCTTTCTTT
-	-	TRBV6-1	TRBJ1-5	CASTRGSAGNQPQHF	TGTGCCAGCACCAGGGGTTCGGCGGGCAATCAGCCCCAGCATTTT
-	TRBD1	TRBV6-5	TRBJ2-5	CASSYSTGVQYF	TGTGCCAGCAGTTACTCGACAGGGGTTCAGTACTTC
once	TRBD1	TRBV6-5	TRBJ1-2	CASSYSWDRKNYGYTF	TGTGCCAGCAGTTACTCGTGGGACAGAAAAAACTATGGCTACACCTTC
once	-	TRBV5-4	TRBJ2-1	CASSGDRIHEQFF	TGTGCCAGCAGCGGAGACAGGATCCATGAGCAGTTCTTC
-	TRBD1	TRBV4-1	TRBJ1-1	CASSLATGKKREAFF	TGCGCCAGCAGCCTCGCGACAGGGAAAAAACGTGAAGCTTTCTTT
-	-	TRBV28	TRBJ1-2	CASRPPEGYGYTF	TGTGCCAGCAGACCTCCTGAGGGCTATGGCTACACCTTC
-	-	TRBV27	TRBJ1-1	CASSPLRGKDTEAFF	TGTGCCAGCAGTCCCCTAAGGGGGAAGGACACTGAAGCTTTCTTT
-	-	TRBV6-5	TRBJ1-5	CASRDSPMGNQPQHF	TGTGCCAGCAGGGACTCACCAATGGGCAATCAGCCCCAGCATTTT
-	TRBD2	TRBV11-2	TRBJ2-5	CASSLSITSGGAAQETQYF	TGTGCCAGCAGCCTATCCATTACTAGCGGGGGGGCGGCTCAGGAGACCCAGTACTTC
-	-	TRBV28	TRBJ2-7	CASSLLAASYEQYF	TGTGCCAGCAGTTTATTAGCGGCATCCTACGAGCAGTACTTC
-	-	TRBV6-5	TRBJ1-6	CASAELNNSPLHF	TGTGCCAGCGCCGAGCTGAATAATTCACCCCTCCACTTT
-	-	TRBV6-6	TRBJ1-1	CASSLESGTEAFF	TGTGCCAGCAGCCTCGAGTCGGGCACTGAAGCTTTCTTT
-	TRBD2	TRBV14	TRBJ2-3	CASSQDRGGGSTDTQYF	TGTGCCAGCAGCCAAGATCGGGGGGGCGGTAGCACAGATACGCAGTATTTT
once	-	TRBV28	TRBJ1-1	CASSLSTGWNTEAFF	TGTGCCAGCAGTTTAAGTACAGGTTGGAACACTGAAGCTTTCTTT
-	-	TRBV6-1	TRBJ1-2	CASSESPVYTF	TGTGCCAGCAGTGAAAGTCCGGTCTACACCTTC
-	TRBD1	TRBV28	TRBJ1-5	CASRLQQGQPQHF	TGTGCCAGCAGGCTACAACAGGGGCAGCCCCAGCATTTT
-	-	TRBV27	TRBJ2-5	CASSPRRDQETQYF	TGTGCCAGCAGTCCGAGACGGGACCAAGAGACCCAGTACTTC
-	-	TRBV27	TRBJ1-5	CASSSAAGAYQPQHF	TGTGCCAGCAGTTCAGCCGCAGGGGCTTATCAGCCCCAGCATTTT
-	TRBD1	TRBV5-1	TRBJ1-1	CASSLAVRTGGTEAFF	TGCGCCAGCAGCTTGGCCGTAAGGACAGGGGGCACTGAAGCTTTCTTT
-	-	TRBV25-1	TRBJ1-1	CASSDREGLDTEAFF	TGTGCCAGCAGTGATAGGGAGGGTTTGGACACTGAAGCTTTCTTT
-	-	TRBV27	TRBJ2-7	CASSFKGAYEQYF	TGTGCCAGCAGTTTTAAAGGAGCCTACGAGCAGTACTTC
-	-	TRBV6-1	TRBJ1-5	CASSPSPGPYQPQHF	TGTGCCAGCAGTCCAAGCCCAGGGCCTTATCAGCCCCAGCATTTT
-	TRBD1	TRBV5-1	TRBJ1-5	CASSPQPGQGAGNQPQHF	TGCGCCAGCAGCCCACAACCGGGACAGGGGGCGGGCAATCAGCCCCAGCATTTT
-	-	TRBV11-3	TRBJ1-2	CASSLGEQGTNYGYTF	TGTGCCAGCAGCTTAGGGGAACAGGGAACTAACTATGGCTACACCTTC
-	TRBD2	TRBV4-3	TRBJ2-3	CASSPLAGGTDTQYF	TGCGCCAGCAGCCCTTTAGCGGGGGGGACAGATACGCAGTATTTT
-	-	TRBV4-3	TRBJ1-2	CASSQDGGARIATF	TGCGCCAGCAGCCAAGATGGGGGGGCGAGGATAGCCACCTTC
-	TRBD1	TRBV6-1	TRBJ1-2	CASSPGTVPNYGYTF	TGTGCCAGCAGTCCGGGGACAGTGCCTAACTATGGCTACACCTTC
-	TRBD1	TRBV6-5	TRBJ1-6	CASSYSGQGLHF	TGTGCCAGCAGTTACTCGGGACAGGGACTCCACTTT